The present TCR beta chain was sequenced within a study of T cells after yellow fever vaccination. The germline CDR1 and CDR2 sequences are SGDLS and YYNGEE. The V gene end was trimmed by 3 bases and the J gene end by 4 bases; junction bases not matched to a gene: 2. CDR3 length: 13 residues. This clonotype was counted many times. Using its own MiXCR run on the 5' RACE reads, TCRdb lists one record per CDR3 protein. The sample has a few hundred thousand distinct CDR3 sequences, less than 20% seen once. The sequence was collected from a man aged 18 to 29 who received the YFV17D yellow fever vaccine. The material was PBMCs, obtained about 5 days after the first yellow fever vaccination. The rearrangement joins TRBV9 to TRBJ1-2; 8 bases are shared with TRBD1. The CDR3 loop reads CASSGTGGYGYTF. The CDR3 DNA sequence: TGTGCCAGCAGCGGAACAGGGGGCTATGGCTACACCTTC.